The clone carrying this T cell receptor (beta chain) showed up just once. The CDR3 runs to 17 residues. The V end lost 0 bases, the J end lost 0 bases, and 12 bases lay between the germline ends. CDR1 is LNHDA and CDR2 is SQIVND in the germline V gene (reference sequence). This entry is derived from a study of blood T cell repertoires in COVID-19. Study details: The samples span acute and convalescent COVID-19 from the United States, Italy and Spain. PBMCs, B-cell-depleted T cells, or T cells provided the cDNA or gDNA that made up the material.

In the original analysis: Estimated nucleated cell counts came from reference gene primer amplification. The method was immunoSEQ multiplex PCR; TCRdb's version includes in-frame clones alone and lacks a portion of them. V and J calls plus clone size are reproduced from that table; the DNA served to infer D and trimming. The repertoire holds roughly 60,000 clones, with around 90% as singletons. The chain employs TRBV19 and TRBJ2-4, with D perhaps TRBD1 (6 bases). Input material: peripheral blood. The sequence derives from a human donor in a cohort sampled during active COVID-19. The CDR3: CASSIEPTGLAKNIQYF. The CDR3 nucleotides read TGTGCCAGTAGTATAGAGCCGACAGGCCTAGCCAAAAACATTCAGTACTTC.